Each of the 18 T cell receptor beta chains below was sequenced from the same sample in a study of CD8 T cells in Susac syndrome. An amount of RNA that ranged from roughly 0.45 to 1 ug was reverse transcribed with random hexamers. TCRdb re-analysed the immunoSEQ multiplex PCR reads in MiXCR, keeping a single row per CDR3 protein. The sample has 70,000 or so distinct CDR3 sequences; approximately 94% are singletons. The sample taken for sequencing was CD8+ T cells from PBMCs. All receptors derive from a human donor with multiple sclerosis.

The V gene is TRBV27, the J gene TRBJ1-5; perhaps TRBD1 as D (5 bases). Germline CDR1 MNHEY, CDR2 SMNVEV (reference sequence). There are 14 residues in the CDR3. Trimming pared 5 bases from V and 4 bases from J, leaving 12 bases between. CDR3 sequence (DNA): TGTGCCAGCAGTACCCGACAGCTAAATCAGCCCCAGCATTTT. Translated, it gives CASSTRQLNQPQHF.

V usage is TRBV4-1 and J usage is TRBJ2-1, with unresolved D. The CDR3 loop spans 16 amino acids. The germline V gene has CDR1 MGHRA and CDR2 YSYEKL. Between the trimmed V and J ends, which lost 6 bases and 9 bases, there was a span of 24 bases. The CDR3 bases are TGCGCCAGCAGTCCCCTGGTAGCAGACGACCGGGCTGAGCAGTTCTTC. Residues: CASSPLVADDRAEQFF.

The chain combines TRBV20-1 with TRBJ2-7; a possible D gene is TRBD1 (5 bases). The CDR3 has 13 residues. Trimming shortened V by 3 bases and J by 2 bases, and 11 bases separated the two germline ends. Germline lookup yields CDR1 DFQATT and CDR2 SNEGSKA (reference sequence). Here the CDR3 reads CSARGPTTYEQYF. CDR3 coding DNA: TGCAGTGCTAGGGGGCCGACGACCTACGAGCAGTACTTC.

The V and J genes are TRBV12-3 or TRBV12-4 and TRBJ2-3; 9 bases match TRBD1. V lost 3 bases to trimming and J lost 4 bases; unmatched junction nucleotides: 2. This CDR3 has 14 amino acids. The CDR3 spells CASSFGQGSDTQYF. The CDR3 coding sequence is TGTGCCAGCAGTTTCGGACAGGGGTCAGATACGCAGTATTTT.

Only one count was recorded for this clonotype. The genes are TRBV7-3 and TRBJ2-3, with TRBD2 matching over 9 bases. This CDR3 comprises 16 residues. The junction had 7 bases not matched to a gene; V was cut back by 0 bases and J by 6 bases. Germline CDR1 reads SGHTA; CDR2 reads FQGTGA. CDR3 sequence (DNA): TGTGCCAGCAGCTTAACTAGCGGGAGCGATTGGGATACGCAGTATTTT. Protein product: CASSLTSGSDWDTQYF.

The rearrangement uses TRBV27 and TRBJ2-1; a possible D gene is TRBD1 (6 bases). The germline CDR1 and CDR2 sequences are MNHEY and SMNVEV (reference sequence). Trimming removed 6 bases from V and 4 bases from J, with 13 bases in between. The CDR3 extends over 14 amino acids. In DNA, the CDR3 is TGTGCCAGCAGGCGGCAGGGGACATACAATGAGCAGTTCTTC. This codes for CASRRQGTYNEQFF.

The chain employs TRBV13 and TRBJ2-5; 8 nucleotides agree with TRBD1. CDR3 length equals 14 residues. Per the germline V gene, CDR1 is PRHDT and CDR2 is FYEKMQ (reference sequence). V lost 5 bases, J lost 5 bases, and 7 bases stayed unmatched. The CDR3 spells CASSPGQGVETQYF. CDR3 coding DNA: TGTGCCAGCAGCCCCGGACAGGGAGTGGAGACCCAGTACTTC.

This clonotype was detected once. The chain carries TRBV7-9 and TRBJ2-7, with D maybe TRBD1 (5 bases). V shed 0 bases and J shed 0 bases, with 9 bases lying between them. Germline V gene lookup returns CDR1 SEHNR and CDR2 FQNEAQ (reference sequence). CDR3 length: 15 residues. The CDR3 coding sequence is TGTGCCAGCAGCTTAGCCAGGGCTTCCTCCTACGAGCAGTACTTC. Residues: CASSLARASSYEQYF.

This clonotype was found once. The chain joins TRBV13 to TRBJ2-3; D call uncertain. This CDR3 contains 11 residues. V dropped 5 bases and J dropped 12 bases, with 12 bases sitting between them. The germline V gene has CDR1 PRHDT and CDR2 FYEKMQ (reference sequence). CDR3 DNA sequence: TGTGCCAGCAGCCAAAGCGCAGACCAGTATTTT. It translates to CASSQSADQYF.

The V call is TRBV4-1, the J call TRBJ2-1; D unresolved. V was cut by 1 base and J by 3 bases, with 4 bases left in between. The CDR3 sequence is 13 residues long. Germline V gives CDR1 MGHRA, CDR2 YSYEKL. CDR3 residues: CASSQGGYNEQFF. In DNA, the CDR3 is TGCGCCAGCAGCCAAGGGGGCTACAATGAGCAGTTCTTC.

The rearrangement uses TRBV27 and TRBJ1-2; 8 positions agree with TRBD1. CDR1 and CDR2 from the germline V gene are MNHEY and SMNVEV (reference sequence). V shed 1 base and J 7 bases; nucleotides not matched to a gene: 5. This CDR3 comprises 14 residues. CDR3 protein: CASSLLTGVSGYTF. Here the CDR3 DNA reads TGTGCCAGCAGTTTATTGACAGGGGTTAGTGGCTACACCTTC.

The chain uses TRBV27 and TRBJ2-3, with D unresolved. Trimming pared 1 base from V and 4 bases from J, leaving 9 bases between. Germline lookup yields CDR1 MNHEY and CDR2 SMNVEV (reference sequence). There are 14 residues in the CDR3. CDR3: CASSLFDRSDTQYF. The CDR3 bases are TGTGCCAGCAGTTTATTTGATCGGTCAGATACGCAGTATTTT.

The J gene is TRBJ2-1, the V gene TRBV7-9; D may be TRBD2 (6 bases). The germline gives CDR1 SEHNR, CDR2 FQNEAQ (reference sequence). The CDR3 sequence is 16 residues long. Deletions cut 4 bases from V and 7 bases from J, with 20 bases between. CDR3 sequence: CASSYITGIGGNEQFF. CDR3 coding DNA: TGTGCCAGCAGCTACATTACGGGTATCGGGGGAAATGAGCAGTTCTTC.

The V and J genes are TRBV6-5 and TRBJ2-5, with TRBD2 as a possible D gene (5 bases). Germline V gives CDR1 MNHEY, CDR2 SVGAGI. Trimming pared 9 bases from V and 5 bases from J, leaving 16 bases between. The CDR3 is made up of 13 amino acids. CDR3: CASGLNLGETQYF. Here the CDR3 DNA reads TGTGCCAGTGGACTCAACCTAGGCGAGACCCAGTACTTC.

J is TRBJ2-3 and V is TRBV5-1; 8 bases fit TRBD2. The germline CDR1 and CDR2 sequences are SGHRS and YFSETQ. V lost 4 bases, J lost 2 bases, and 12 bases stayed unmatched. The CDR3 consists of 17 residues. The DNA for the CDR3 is TGCGCCAGCAGCCCCCAGGACGGGGGGGTGTACACAGATACGCAGTATTTT. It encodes CASSPQDGGVYTDTQYF.

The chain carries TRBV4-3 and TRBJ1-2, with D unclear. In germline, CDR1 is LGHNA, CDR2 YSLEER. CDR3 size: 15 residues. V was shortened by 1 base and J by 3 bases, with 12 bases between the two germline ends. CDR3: CASSQVGGSDYGYTF. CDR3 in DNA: TGCGCCAGCAGCCAAGTCGGAGGTTCTGACTATGGCTACACCTTC.

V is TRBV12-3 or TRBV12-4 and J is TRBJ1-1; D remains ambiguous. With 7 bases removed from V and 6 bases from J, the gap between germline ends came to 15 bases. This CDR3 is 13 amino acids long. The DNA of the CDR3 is TGTGCCAGCACACCTAATTTGGGAGCTGAAGCTTTCTTT. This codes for CASTPNLGAEAFF.

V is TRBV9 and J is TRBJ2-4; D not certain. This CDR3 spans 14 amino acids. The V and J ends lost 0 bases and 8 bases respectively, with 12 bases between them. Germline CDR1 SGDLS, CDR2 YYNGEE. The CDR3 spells CASSVGFGSHIQYF. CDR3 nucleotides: TGTGCCAGCAGCGTAGGGTTCGGGTCGCACATTCAGTACTTC.